A selection of T cell receptor beta chains follows, all from one sample in a study of blood T cell repertoires in COVID-19. The repertoire was sequenced with immunoSEQ multiplex PCR; TCRdb's copy has only in-frame clones and lacks some. The sample contains 60,000 to 75,000 clones, 76% of which appear only once. Sequencing was carried out using peripheral blood. These receptors originate from a woman aged 45 to 65 with active or convalescent COVID-19. Both conserved end residues are part of each CDR3. Each record gives: D gene, V gene, J gene, clone size, CDR3 DNA, CDR3 protein. A D gene is named only where the DNA matches it firmly. Some rows mark clone size as missing; the rest say once, few, many or name a class of expanded clone.

NA	TRBV14	TRBJ1-2	NA	TGTGCCAGCAGCCAAAAAGGGGGAGGGTATTCCTCCGGCTACACCTTC	CASSQKGGGYSSGYTF
NA	TRBV21-1	TRBJ1-5	NA	TGTGCCAGCAGCAAAGCGGGCAGGATTAATCAGCCCCAGCATTTT	CASSKAGRINQPQHF
NA	TRBV30	TRBJ2-7	NA	TGTGCCTGGAGGAGAGCGCAGGACTGGACCTACGAGCAGTACTTC	CAWRRAQDWTYEQYF
NA	TRBV19	TRBJ2-5	NA	TGTGCCAGTAGGAGTGGACAGCAAGAGACCCAGTACTTC	CASRSGQQETQYF
TRBD2	TRBV9	TRBJ2-4	NA	TGTGCCAGCAGCGCCCGGGGGGGGCGCGGGGACATTCAGTACTTC	CASSARGGRGDIQYF
NA	TRBV21-1	TRBJ2-7	NA	TGTGCCAGCAACGCGCGGGGGCGCGTTTTCTACGAGCAGTACTTC	CASNARGRVFYEQYF
NA	TRBV5-4	TRBJ2-7	NA	TGTGCCAGCAGCTCGATTTCAGTACAGTCTGACGAGCAGTACTTC	CASSSISVQSDEQYF
NA	TRBV7-8	TRBJ2-3	NA	TGTGCCAGCAGCTTAGTGTTCCCGGGTCTGAGCACAGATACGCAGTATTTT	CASSLVFPGLSTDTQYF
NA	TRBV5-8	TRBJ2-2	once	TGTGCCAGCAGCCTGCCGGGAGTCTCGGCCACCGGGGAGCTGTTTTTT	CASSLPGVSATGELFF
TRBD1	TRBV11-2	TRBJ1-1	NA	TGTGCCAGCAGCTCCTTCCTATCAGGGGGGAACACTGAAGCTTTCTTT	CASSSFLSGGNTEAFF
TRBD2	TRBV25-1	TRBJ2-1	once	TGTGCCAGCAGTGCCCCGGGACTAGCGGGAGGGAATGAGCAGTTCTTC	CASSAPGLAGGNEQFF